Reported below is one T cell receptor (beta chain). Its antigen is still unknown. Base quality data are lacking; no much larger clone is found one base away. The CDR3 starts with the cysteine, ends with the phenylalanine, and has 16 residues. The sequence is cut down to CDR3 DNA, 48 bases in frame from base 1. V trim: 9 bases; J trim: 0 bases; unmatched bases: 10. CDR1 and CDR2 were assigned from the germline V gene (reference sequence) as LNHDA and SQIVND. The sample originates from a study of cytomegalovirus exposure and HLA in healthy donors (dated by TCRdb to 2017 to 2019). Notes on the research overall: According to an earlier analysis of several hundred of the donors, about 179 million T cells yielded roughly 110 million unique TCR beta sequences and approximately 300 Gb of sequence data. The genetic ancestry cluster associated with self-reported Caucasian donors included roughly four fifths of the roughly 400 genotyped donors. In a later analysis, previously published TCR beta repertoires from several hundred donors were re-analyzed and high-resolution HLA genotyping was added so that TCR occurrence patterns could be studied. A later genetic analysis took genome-wide SNP genotypes for about three fifths of the roughly 700 donors and used that subset as a discovery cohort. Along with the approximately 700-subject first cohort, a separate validation cohort of more than 90 different subjects was used. Rather than drawing on any new phenotypic data, the later analysis identified candidate immune exposures from TCR beta sequences and the way those sequences occurred across donors. The number of typed donors differed by locus: roughly 629-630 for A, B, C, DRB1 and DQB1; 522 for DQA1; 606 for DPA1; and around 470 for DPB1. A handful of DR-DQ haplotypes were handled as single units for association and clustering because linkage in the cohort was strong. An early release that covered about 600 HLA-typed donors contained approximately 300 gigabases of sequencing data and tens of millions of unique TCR sequences. On average, around 240,000 unique TCR beta nucleotide sequences were sequenced per donor among fewer than 500 genotyped donors of the cohort, with about 17% of those sequences being non-productive. The study profiled the T cell repertoires of approximately 700 subjects by immunosequencing and related them to cytomegalovirus serostatus. To predict cytomegalovirus infection status, the study brought together high-throughput TCR immunosequencing, statistical association of individual TCRs with disease status, and machine learning. Alongside the repertoire data, information on donor age, sex, ethnicity and CMV serostatus was compiled. The study was designed to test whether signatures of past pathogen exposure could be identified by cataloging public T cell receptors. An earlier analysis of approximately 580 of the donors used high-throughput TCR beta sequencing to judge whether each TCR beta V gene segment behaved as functional or pseudogenic. Both class I and class II loci were covered by HLA typing, at four-digit resolution. All discovery cohort repertoires had been generated on a single sequencing platform. Study-wide conclusions, independent of this receptor: In a later analysis, TCR association rates were found to vary across HLA loci, with the most associated TCRs seen for DRB1 alleles and the fewest for HLA-C alleles. The authors suggested that the approach could potentially be generalized to other disease states and immunological phenotypes. Three of the identified cytomegalovirus-associated TCR beta chains were confirmed in vitro to be specific for cytomegalovirus antigens. The only immune exposure information available for the cohort was CMV serostatus. Assigning TCR associations to individual alleles was difficult when HLA alleles, especially DR and DQ, strongly co-occurred. A later analysis found that HLA-associated TCR beta chains were more clonally expanded and had lower generation probabilities than equally common non-associated chains. A later genetic analysis associated a missense DCLRE1C variant with V-gene and J-gene trimming of TCR beta chains, and an independent cohort replicated the association. In both the original and validation cohorts, the classifier was reported to diagnose cytomegalovirus status with high specificity and sensitivity. Because some donors lacked HLA typing at each locus, the association tests relied only on the typed subset. Correlated functional status among segregating V segments might be attributable to linkage disequilibrium, but an unknown experimental factor could not be ruled out. Roughly uniform sequencing depth across donors was assumed in presence/absence analyses, although this assumption may not hold. The study listed 150 to 200 TCR beta chains as associated with cytomegalovirus. Across donors, most TCR sequences were observed very rarely, whereas some public TCRs were present in many individuals. In an earlier analysis of approximately 590 of the donors, most TCR beta V segments appeared in productive rearrangements about 87% or about 30% of the time, broadly matching IMGT annotations. The earlier analysis of 450 to 700 of the donors excluded fewer than 20 rarely observed V segments, including chromosome 9 orphons, because counts were too low. The 87-base-pair reads could not distinguish some IMGT-functional V segments, including TRBV6-2 and TRBV6-3, so those segments were excluded. A further reported finding was that TCR beta sequences accurately predicted the HLA-A and HLA-B alleles for most subjects in the first cohort. This cohort had only TCR beta chains sequenced, and the lack of alpha or paired-chain data limited which features could be detected. A later analysis associated 15,000 or so TCR beta sequences with specific HLA alleles at a false discovery rate of 0.05. According to a later analysis, most CMV-associated TCR beta chains appeared to be HLA-restricted, and the HLA associations seemed to be driven largely by CMV exposure. A cluster of highly shared sequence variants was judged likely to represent a technical artifact of the sequencing pipeline. Several of the top co-occurrence clusters appeared to be linked to parvovirus B19, influenza, CMV and Epstein-Barr virus, according to a later analysis. According to a later genetic analysis, donors in an Asian-associated ancestry cluster had fewer N-insertions in productive TCRs than the roughly 660-donor mean.

The cohort consisted of more than 650 healthy bone marrow donors. At the time of sampling, every cohort member was nominally healthy, though immune exposures that went unrecorded were likely present. The donor tested CMV seronegative and was one of the 352 seronegative cohort members. A peripheral blood sample was collected from each donor, and TCR beta sequencing was performed on peripheral blood mononuclear cells. Genomic DNA extraction from the blood cell samples was performed with the Qiagen DNeasy Blood Extraction Kit. The library was obtained by the immunoSEQ multiplex PCR assay. For the multiplex PCR, a mixture combining 60 forward primers for TCR Vbeta segments and 13 reverse primers for TCR Jbeta segments was used. The CDR3 region of rearranged TCR beta genes was amplified from genomic DNA with a multiplex PCR assay. Amplified TCR beta libraries were sequenced as 87-base-pair reads on the Illumina HiSeq System. In the authors' own workflow: Across the 700 or so repertoires, a later analysis counted 80 million or so unique TCR beta chains, roughly 11 million of which were shared by at least two donors. To remove PCR and sequencing errors, raw reads were error-corrected and collapsed into unique sequences using a nearest-neighbor algorithm that merged closely related sequences. CDR3 sequences were aligned to IMGT reference sequences to assign V, D and J gene segments. Each retained sequence needed at least a six-nucleotide match to both a V gene segment and a J gene segment. Rearrangements were classified as productive when the CDR3 lacked stop codons and remained in frame with V and J, and all other rearrangements were classified as non-productive. CDR3 was defined according to IMGT convention as the region running from the second conserved V-encoded cysteine to the conserved J-encoded phenylalanine. Sequences without an unambiguous match to a single V gene segment were excluded from the earlier analysis of about 630 of the donors. An earlier analysis of fewer than 750 of the donors called V segments functional above 56.7% productive rearrangements and segregating when the between-donor standard deviation exceeded 5%. A statistical classification framework was built to diagnose cytomegalovirus status from the catalog of TCR beta chain sequences. In a later analysis, V and J genes were assigned by comparing TCR nucleotide sequences against IMGT/GENE-DB human TR gene sequences. The TCRdist pipeline was used in a later analysis to assign CDR3 sequences and most-parsimonious VDJ recombination scenarios. A later analysis defined each TCR beta chain by its CDR3 amino acid sequence plus V-gene family, and excluded reads lacking a unique V-gene family. In a later analysis, several hundred highly shared, low-generation-probability nucleotide sequences were removed to address suspected cross-contamination and a sequencing artifact. In a later analysis, a clonal expansion index for each public chain was calculated from normalized within-repertoire ranks of inferred template counts. In a later analysis, generation probabilities were computed with a VDJ recombination model fitted to out-of-frame rearrangements, and the resulting probabilities were checked against IGoR. In a later analysis, TCR-TCR, TCR-HLA and TCR-CMV co-occurrence was scored with hypergeometric tests, and a repertoire-size bias correction was applied to TCR pairs. False discovery rates were estimated in a later analysis by permuting HLA or CMV assignments 20 times. In a later analysis, co-occurring TCRs were grouped using DBSCAN, and TCRdist sequence similarity was added for clustering within HLA-allele-positive subsets. Repertoires with fewer than 30,000 or more than 120,000 public chains were left out of co-occurrence clustering, as were several repertoires with anomalous nucleotide sharing. The table comes from immuneACCESS by way of TCRdb, which keeps in-frame sequences with V and J called. Part of the clones is missing from these tables; in studies checked, under half for an unresolved V gene and the rest for unknown reasons. The DNA gave D and trimming, while V, J and clone size come from that table. The sample includes 150,000 to 200,000 clones, with 65% to 80% observed a single time. The top ten clonotypes cover approximately 1% of the sample.

The sequenced sample consisted of PBMCs. The TCR comes from a woman aged 40 to 50 in good health and CMV-seronegative. The receptor chain draws on TRBV19 and TRBJ2-3, with TRBD1 identical over 9 junction bases. The nucleotides read TGTGCCAGCCGGGACAGGGCGACGGGGAGCACAGATACGCAGTATTTT. Its translation reads: CASRDRATGSTDTQYF.